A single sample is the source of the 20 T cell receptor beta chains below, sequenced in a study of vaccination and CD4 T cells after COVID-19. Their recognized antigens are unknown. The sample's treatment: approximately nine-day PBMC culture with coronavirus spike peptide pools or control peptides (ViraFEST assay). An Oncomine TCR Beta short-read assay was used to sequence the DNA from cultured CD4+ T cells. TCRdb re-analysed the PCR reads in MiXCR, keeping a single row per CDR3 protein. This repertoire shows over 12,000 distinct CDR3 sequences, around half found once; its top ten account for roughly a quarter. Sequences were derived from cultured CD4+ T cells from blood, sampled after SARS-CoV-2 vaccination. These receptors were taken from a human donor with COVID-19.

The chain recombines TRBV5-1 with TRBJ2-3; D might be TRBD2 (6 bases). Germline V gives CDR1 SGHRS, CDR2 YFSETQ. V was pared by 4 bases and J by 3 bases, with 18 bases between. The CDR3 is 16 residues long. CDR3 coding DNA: TGCGCCAGCAGCCCGCTGGGGACTTGGGGGACAGATACGCAGTATTTT. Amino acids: CASSPLGTWGTDTQYF.

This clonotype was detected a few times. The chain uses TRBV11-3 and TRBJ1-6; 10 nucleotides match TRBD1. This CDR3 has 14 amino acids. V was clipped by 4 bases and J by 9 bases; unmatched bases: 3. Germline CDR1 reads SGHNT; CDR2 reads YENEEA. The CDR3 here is CASSSDRGTSPLHF. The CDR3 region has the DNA TGTGCCAGCAGCTCGGACAGGGGGACTTCACCCCTCCACTTT.

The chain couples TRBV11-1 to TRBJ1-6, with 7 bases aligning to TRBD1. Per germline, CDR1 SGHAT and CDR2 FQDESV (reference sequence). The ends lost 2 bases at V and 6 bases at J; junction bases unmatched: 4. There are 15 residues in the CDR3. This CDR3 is CASSLYRGGNSPLHF. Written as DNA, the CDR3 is TGTGCCAGCAGCTTATACAGGGGCGGTAATTCACCCCTCCACTTT.

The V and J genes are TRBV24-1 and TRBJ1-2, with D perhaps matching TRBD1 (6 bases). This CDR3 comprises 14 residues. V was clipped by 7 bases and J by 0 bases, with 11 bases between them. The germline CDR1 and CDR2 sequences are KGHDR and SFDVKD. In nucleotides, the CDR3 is TGTGCCACCAGGGGGGCCCGAGCTAACTATGGCTACACCTTC. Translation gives CATRGARANYGYTF.

CDR3 sequence: CASSYADRGHRVKLFF. CDR3 coding DNA: TGTGCCAGCAGTTACGCAGACAGGGGGCATCGCGTAAAACTGTTTTTT. The chain employs TRBV6-5 and TRBJ1-4; 10 bases are shared with TRBD1. This CDR3 is 16 amino acids long. V shed 2 bases, J shed 10 bases, and the junction held 10 bases outside the gene matches. The germline gives CDR1 MNHEY, CDR2 SVGAGI.

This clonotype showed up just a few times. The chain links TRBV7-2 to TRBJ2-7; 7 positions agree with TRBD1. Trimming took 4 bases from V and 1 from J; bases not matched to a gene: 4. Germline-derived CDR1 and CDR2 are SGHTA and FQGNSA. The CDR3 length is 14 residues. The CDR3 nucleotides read TGTGCCAGCAGCTCCGACAGGGCGTCCTACGAGCAGTACTTC. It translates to CASSSDRASYEQYF. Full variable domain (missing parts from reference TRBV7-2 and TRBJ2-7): GAGVSQSPSNKVTEKGKDVELRCDPISGHTALYWYRQSLGQGLEFLIYFQGNSAPDKSGLPSDRFSAERTGGSVSTLTIQRTQQEDSAVYLCASSSDRASYEQYFGPGTRLTVT.

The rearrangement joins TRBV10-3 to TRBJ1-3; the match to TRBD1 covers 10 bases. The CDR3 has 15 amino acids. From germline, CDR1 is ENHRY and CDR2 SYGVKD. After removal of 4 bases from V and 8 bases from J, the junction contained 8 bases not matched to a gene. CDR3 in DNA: TGTGCCATCAGTGGATCGGGACAGGGGCTGGACACCATATATTTT. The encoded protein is CAISGSGQGLDTIYF.

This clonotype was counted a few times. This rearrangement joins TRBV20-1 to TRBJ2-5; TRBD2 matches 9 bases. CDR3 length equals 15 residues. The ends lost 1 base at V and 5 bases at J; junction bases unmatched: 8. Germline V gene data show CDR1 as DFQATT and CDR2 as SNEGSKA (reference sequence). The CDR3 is CSARVAGGPFETQYF. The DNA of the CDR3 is TGCAGTGCTAGAGTGGCGGGGGGGCCCTTTGAGACCCAGTACTTC.

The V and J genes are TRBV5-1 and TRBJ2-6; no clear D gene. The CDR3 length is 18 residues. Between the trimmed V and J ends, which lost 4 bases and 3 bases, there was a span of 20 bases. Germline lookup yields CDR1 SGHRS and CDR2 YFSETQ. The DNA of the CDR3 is TGCGCCAGCAGCCCGACCGCTGTGTGGCCATTTGGGGCCAACGTCCTGACTTTC. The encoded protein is CASSPTAVWPFGANVLTF. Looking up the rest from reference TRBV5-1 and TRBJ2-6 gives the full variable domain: KAGVTQTPRYLIKTRGQQVTLSCSPISGHRSVSWYQQTPGQGLQFLFEYFSETQRNKGNFPGRFSGRQFSNSRSEMNVSTLELGDSALYLCASSPTAVWPFGANVLTFGAGSRLTVL.

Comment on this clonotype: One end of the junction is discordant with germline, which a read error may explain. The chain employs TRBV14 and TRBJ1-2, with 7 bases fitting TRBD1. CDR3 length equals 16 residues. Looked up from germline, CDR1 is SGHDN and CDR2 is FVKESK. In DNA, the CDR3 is TGTGCCAGCAGCAAAGACAGGGCGGCCGCTAACTATGGCTACACCTTC. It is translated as CASSKDRAAANYGYTF.

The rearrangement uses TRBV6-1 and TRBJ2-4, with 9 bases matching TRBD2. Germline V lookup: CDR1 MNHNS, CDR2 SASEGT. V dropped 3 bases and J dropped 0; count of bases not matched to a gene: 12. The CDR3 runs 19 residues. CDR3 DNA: TGTGCCAGCAGTGAGGATGGTAGCGGGGGACACCTAGCCAAAAACATTCAGTACTTC. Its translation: CASSEDGSGGHLAKNIQYF.

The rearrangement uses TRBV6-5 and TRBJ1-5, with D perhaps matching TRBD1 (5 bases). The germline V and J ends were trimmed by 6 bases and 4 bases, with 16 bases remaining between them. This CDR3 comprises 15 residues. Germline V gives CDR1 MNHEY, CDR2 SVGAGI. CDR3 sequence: CASSYRTGGNQPQHF. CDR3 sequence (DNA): TGTGCCAGCAGCTACAGGACGGGAGGGAATCAGCCCCAGCATTTT.

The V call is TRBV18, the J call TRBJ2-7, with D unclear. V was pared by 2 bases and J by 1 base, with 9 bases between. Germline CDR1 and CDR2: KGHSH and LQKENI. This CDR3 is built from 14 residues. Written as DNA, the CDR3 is TGTGCCAGCTCACCATCCTACGGGTCCTACGAGCAGTACTTC. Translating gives CASSPSYGSYEQYF.

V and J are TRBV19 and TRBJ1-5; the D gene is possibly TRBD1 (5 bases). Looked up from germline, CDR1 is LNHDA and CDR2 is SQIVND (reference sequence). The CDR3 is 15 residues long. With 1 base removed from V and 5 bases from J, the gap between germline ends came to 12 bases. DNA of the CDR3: TGTGCCAGTAGTATAGGGCAGGGAGCCTATCAGCCCCAGCATTTT. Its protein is CASSIGQGAYQPQHF.

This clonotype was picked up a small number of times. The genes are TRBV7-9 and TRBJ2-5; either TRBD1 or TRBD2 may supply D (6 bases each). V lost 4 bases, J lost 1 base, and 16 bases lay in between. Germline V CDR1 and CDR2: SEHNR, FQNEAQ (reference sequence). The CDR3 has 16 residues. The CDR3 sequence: CASSSSGATIQETQYF. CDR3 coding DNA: TGTGCCAGCAGCTCATCGGGGGCGACGATCCAAGAGACCCAGTACTTC.

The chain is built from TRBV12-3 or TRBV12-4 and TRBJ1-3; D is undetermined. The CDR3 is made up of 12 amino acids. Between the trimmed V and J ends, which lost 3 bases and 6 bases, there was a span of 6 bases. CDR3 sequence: CASSFGLNTIYF. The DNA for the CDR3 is TGTGCCAGCAGTTTCGGCTTAAACACCATATATTTT.

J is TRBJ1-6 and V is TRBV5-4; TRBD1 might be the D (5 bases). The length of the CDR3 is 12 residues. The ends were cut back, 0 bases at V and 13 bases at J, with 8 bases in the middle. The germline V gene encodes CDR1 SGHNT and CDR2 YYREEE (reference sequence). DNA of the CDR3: TGTGCCAGCAGCTTGGACCGGGGGCCCCTCCACTTT. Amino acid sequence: CASSLDRGPLHF.

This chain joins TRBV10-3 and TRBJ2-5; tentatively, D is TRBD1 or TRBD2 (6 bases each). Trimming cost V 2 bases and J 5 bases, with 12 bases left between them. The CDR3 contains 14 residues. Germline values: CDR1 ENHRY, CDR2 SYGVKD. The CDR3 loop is CAISETGGLETQYF. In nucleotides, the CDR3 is TGTGCCATCAGTGAGACTGGGGGGCTGGAGACCCAGTACTTC.

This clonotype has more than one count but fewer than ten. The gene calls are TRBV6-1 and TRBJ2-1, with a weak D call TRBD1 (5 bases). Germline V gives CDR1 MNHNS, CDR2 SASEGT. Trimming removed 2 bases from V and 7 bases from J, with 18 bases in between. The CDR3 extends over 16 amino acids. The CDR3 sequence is CASSERSNGARNEQFF. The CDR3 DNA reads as TGTGCCAGCAGTGAAAGGAGTAATGGGGCGAGGAATGAGCAGTTCTTC.

The CDR3 nucleotides read TGCAGTGCTAGAGGTCTTAGCAGGGGTTACACCGGGGAGCTGTTTTTT. It specifies CSARGLSRGYTGELFF. The V gene is TRBV20-1, the J gene TRBJ2-2; D is perhaps TRBD1 (6 bases). This CDR3 has 16 amino acids. Trimming removed 1 base from V and 3 bases from J, with 15 bases in between. Germline V gene lookup returns CDR1 DFQATT and CDR2 SNEGSKA (reference sequence).